The 9 T cell receptor beta chains presented below share a single source sample, sequenced in a study of CD8 T cells in Susac syndrome. An amount of RNA that ranged from roughly 0.5 to 1 ug was reverse transcribed with random hexamers. TCRdb re-called the immunoSEQ multiplex PCR reads with MiXCR, one entry per CDR3 protein. This repertoire shows about 440,000 distinct CDR3 sequences, more than 70% found once; its top ten account for under 0.15%. Specimen: CD8+ T cells from PBMCs. The receptors here all came from a human donor with multiple sclerosis.

The CDR3 sequence: CTATKLAGEFGADTQYF. In DNA, the CDR3 is TGCACCGCGACGAAACTAGCGGGAGAATTTGGGGCAGATACGCAGTATTTT. The chain links TRBV20-1 to TRBJ2-3, with 11 bases fitting TRBD2. Germline CDR1 and CDR2: DFQATT and SNEGSKA (reference sequence). The CDR3 is 17 residues long.

This sequence joins TRBV5-6 and TRBJ2-1, with D unresolved. CDR1 and CDR2 from the germline V gene are SGHDT and YYEEEE. Between the trimmed V and J ends, which lost 4 bases and 4 bases, there was a span of 12 bases. The CDR3 is made up of 14 amino acids. DNA for the CDR3: TGTGCCAGCAGCCCGCGACGGATTTACAATGAGCAGTTCTTC. Its translation: CASSPRRIYNEQFF.

The chain links TRBV11-3 to TRBJ2-4, with D possibly being TRBD1 (6 bases). Germline CDR1 is SGHNT and CDR2 is YENEEA. Between the trimmed V and J ends, which lost 0 bases and 6 bases, there was a span of 12 bases. The CDR3 runs to 15 residues. CDR3 protein: CASSLDGTSSNIQYF. The CDR3 nucleotides read TGTGCCAGCAGCTTAGATGGGACATCATCAAACATTCAGTACTTC.

The rearrangement uses TRBV4-1 and TRBJ2-1; D possibly uses TRBD1 or TRBD2 (5 bases each). The CDR3 has 16 amino acids. Germline CDR1 MGHRA, CDR2 YSYEKL. The V end lost 0 bases, the J end lost 2 bases, and 11 bases lay between the germline ends. The CDR3 DNA reads as TGCGCCAGCAGCCAAGAGGGAAGGGACCCCTACAATGAGCAGTTCTTC. It yields the protein CASSQEGRDPYNEQFF.

This clonotype occurred once. This rearrangement joins TRBV18 to TRBJ1-6; D might be TRBD1 (5 bases). This CDR3 contains 16 residues. V lost 3 bases, J lost 6 bases, and 15 bases lay in between. Looked up from germline, CDR1 is KGHSH and CDR2 is LQKENI. The CDR3 loop is CASSPQGIGFNSPLHF. For the CDR3, the DNA is TGTGCCAGCTCACCTCAGGGTATCGGATTTAATTCACCCCTCCACTTT.

V gene TRBV7-2 combines with J gene TRBJ2-1; 13 bases fit TRBD2. Germline trimming cut 3 bases from V and 3 bases from J; bases unmatched to any gene: 5. In germline, CDR1 is SGHTA, CDR2 FQGNSA. The CDR3 extends over 17 amino acids. The CDR3 DNA reads as TGTGCCAGCAGCTTGGCGGGACTAGCGGGGCACTACAATGAGCAGTTCTTC. Translating it yields CASSLAGLAGHYNEQFF.

V and J are TRBV7-9 and TRBJ2-7; D gene unclear. V lost 4 bases to trimming and J lost 4 bases, with 14 bases between them. Germline loops: CDR1 SEHNR, CDR2 FQNEAQ (reference sequence). This CDR3 region has 14 residues. CDR3 amino acids: CASSWAGPTYEQYF. CDR3 coding DNA: TGTGCCAGCAGCTGGGCAGGCCCTACGTACGAGCAGTACTTC.

The chain recombines TRBV27 with TRBJ1-1; 10 bases map to TRBD1. Germline values: CDR1 MNHEY, CDR2 SMNVEV (reference sequence). The CDR3 loop spans 16 amino acids. With V trimmed by 5 bases and J by 5 bases, 11 bases remained unmatched. The CDR3 DNA sequence: TGTGCCAGCAGTCCCCTTCAGGGACAGGGGTGGACTGAAGCTTTCTTT. Its translation is CASSPLQGQGWTEAFF.

The chain is built from TRBV29-1 and TRBJ2-1; a weak D match, TRBD2 (6 bases). Germline lookup yields CDR1 SQVTM and CDR2 ANQGSEA. CDR3 length: 14 residues. Deletions cut 2 bases from V and 2 bases from J, with 10 bases between. The CDR3 DNA follows: TGCAGCGTTGAAACGGGAGTAACCTACAATGAGCAGTTCTTC. Amino acid sequence: CSVETGVTYNEQFF.